These T cell receptor beta chains were read from a single sample in a study of a mutant IDH1 vaccine in newly diagnosed glioma. Repertoires were generated with immunoSEQ multiplex PCR, while TCRdb's copy carries only in-frame clones and drops some. This sample has nearly 70,000 clones; around 74% occur once, and the top ten carry more than 8%. The sample here was PBMCs, taken from a glioma patient treated with radiotherapy, temozolomide or both. These receptors all stem from a man between 50 and 59 years old with glioma. The conserved cysteine and the conserved F or W are not part of the CDR3 here. Rows give clone size only sometimes, using once, few, many, or a class for an expanded clone.

clone size	V gene	J gene	CDR3 protein
-	TRBV19	TRBJ2-7	ASSIRTGAYEQY
-	TRBV6-4	TRBJ1-2	ASSDRPTENNYGYT
-	TRBV5-6	TRBJ1-2	ASSSGLLFDGYT
-	TRBV6-6	TRBJ1-6	ASSYVVLSNSPLH
-	TRBV4-2	TRBJ2-1	AVRGQRDNEQF
-	TRBV5-1	TRBJ2-7	ASSLDRDVTREQY
-	TRBV6-5	TRBJ2-7	ASTNYGQGNYEQY
-	TRBV30	TRBJ1-1	AWRLGPGVSNTEAF
-	TRBV19	TRBJ1-2	ASSIGTVFYGYT
-	TRBV2	TRBJ2-7	ASSVGGIEQY
-	TRBV5-6	TRBJ2-7	ASSYRDRTGEQY
once	TRBV7-2	TRBJ2-1	ASSLVSFEQF
-	TRBV10-3	TRBJ2-6	AISVGGGANVLT
once	TRBV29-1	TRBJ2-6	SGISGANVLT
-	TRBV11-3	TRBJ1-1	ASSFDRDTEAF
-	TRBV4-3	TRBJ2-5	ASSQALRAGYQETQY
-	TRBV21-1	TRBJ2-7	ASKPGTGVLKFSEQY
once	TRBV9	TRBJ2-2	ASSVGRAANTGELF
-	TRBV6-1	TRBJ1-5	ASSTGTVFMTQH
-	TRBV19	TRBJ1-5	ASWAQGSSQPQH
once	TRBV5-1	TRBJ2-1	ASSLLGGSNEQF
-	TRBV7-9	TRBJ1-4	ASRRGVNEKLF
-	TRBV15	TRBJ2-5	ATSRGGLAGLQETQY
once	TRBV10-1	TRBJ1-3	ASSAGSSGNTIY
-	TRBV29-1	TRBJ2-3	SVEGSSGAKGDTQY
-	TRBV7-2	TRBJ2-3	ASSPGSGTDTQY
few	TRBV5-1	TRBJ1-1	ASRAGEWNTEAF
-	TRBV29-1	TRBJ1-2	SVGDRSPGYT
-	TRBV19	TRBJ1-2	ASVGGGRNGYT
-	TRBV5-1	TRBJ1-5	ASSLTGPNSNQPQH
-	TRBV9	TRBJ1-2	ASSGAPGYT
-	TRBV7-9	TRBJ2-1	ASSPFYNEQF
-	TRBV5-4	TRBJ2-1	ASSGGWGNEQF
-	TRBV2	TRBJ2-2	ASSPNTGELF
-	TRBV7-7	TRBJ2-1	ASSAGLSGAYNEQF